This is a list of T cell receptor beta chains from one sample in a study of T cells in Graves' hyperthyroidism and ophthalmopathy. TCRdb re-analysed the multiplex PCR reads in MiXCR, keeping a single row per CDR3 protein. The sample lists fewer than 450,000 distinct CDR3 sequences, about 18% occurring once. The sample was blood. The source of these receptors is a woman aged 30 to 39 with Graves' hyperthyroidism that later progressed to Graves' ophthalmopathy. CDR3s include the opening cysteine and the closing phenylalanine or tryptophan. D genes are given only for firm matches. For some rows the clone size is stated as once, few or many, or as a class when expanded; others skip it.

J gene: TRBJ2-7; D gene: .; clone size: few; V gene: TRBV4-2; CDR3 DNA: TGTGCCAGCAGCCAAGCTCAGGGGAACTACGAGCAGTACTTC; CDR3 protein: CASSQAQGNYEQYF
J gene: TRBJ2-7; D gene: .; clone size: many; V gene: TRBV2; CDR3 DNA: TGTGCCAGCAGTGAAAATAGCCAGGACGAGCAGTACTTC; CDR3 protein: CASSENSQDEQYF
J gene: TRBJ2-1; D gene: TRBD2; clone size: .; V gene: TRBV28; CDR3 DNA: TGTGCCAACCGCGGACTAGCGGGAGGTTTGGGCTACAATGAGCAGTTCTTC; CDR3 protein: CANRGLAGGLGYNEQFF
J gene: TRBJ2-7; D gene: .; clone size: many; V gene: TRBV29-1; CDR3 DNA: TGCAGCGTTGAAGATGAAACGAGATATGGGCAGTACTTC; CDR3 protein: CSVEDETRYGQYF
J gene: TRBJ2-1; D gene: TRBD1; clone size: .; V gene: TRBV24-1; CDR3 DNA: TGTGCCACCAGGAAAACAGGGGGCGGATTTAATGAGCAGTTCTTC; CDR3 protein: CATRKTGGGFNEQFF
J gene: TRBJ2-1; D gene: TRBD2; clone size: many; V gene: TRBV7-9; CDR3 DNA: TGTGCCAGCAGCTTTTTCCCTAGCGGGATTTACAATGAGCAGTTCTTC; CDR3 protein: CASSFFPSGIYNEQFF
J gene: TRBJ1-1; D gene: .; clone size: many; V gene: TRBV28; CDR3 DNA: TGTGCCAGCAGTTTACAGCTTGAAGCTTTCTTT; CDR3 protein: CASSLQLEAFF
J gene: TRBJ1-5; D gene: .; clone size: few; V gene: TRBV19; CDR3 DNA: TGTGCCAGTAGGGACCAGGAGCAGCCCCAGCATTTT; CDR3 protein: CASRDQEQPQHF
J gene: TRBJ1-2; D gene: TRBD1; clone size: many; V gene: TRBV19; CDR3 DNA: TGTGCCACCTGGACAGGAGCTAACTATGGCTACACCTTC; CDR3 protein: CATWTGANYGYTF
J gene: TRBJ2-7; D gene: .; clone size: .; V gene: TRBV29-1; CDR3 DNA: TGCAGCGCAACAGAGAACTCCTACGAGCAGTACTTC; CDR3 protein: CSATENSYEQYF
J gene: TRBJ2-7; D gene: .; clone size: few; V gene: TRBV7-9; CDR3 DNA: TGTGCCAGCAGCCCGCGACAGGTCCCACACTCCTACGAGCAGTACTTC; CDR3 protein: CASSPRQVPHSYEQYF
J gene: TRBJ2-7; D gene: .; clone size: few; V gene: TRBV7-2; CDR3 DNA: TGTGCCAGCAGCTTAGGATCCGAACAGGTATACGAGCAGTACTTC; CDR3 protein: CASSLGSEQVYEQYF
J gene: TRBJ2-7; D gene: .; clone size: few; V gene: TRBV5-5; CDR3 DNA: TGTGCCAGCAGCTTGCTAGGGCACCTCGAGCAGTACTTC; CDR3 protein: CASSLLGHLEQYF
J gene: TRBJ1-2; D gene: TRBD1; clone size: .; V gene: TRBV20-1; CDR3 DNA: TGCAGTGCTAGAGACTCGCAGGGGGCCGGTGGCTACACCTTC; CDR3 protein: CSARDSQGAGGYTF
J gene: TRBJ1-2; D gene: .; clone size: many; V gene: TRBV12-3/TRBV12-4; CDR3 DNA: TGTGCCAGCAGTCTAACGGCGGGGGGTCGGAACTATGGCTACACCTTC; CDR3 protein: CASSLTAGGRNYGYTF
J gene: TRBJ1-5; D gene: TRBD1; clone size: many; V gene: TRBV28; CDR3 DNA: TGTGCCAGCAGTTTACCCCTTGACAGGGGAAGGGTCCGGGGTCAGCCCCAGCATTTT; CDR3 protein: CASSLPLDRGRVRGQPQHF
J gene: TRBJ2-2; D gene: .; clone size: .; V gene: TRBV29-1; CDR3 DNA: TGCAGCGTTGTTTGGGGAAGTGCCGGGGAGCTGTTTTTT; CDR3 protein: CSVVWGSAGELFF
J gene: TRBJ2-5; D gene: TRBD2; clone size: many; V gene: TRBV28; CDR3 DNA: TGTGCCAGCAGTTTGTTGACTAGCGGGTTTCAAGAGACCCAGTACTTC; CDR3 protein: CASSLLTSGFQETQYF
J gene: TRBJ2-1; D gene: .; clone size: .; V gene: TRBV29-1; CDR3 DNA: TGCAGCTCCTCGTCCCACAATGAGCAGTTCTTC; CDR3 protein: CSSSSHNEQFF
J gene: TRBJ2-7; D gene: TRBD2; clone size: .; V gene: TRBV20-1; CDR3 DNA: TGCAGTGCGGGACTAGCGGGGGGCCTCGGCTACGAGCAGTACTTC; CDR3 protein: CSAGLAGGLGYEQYF
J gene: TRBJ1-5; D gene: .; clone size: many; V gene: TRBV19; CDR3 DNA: TGTGCCAGTAGTATGCCCTATCTCAATCAGCCCCAGCATTTT; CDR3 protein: CASSMPYLNQPQHF
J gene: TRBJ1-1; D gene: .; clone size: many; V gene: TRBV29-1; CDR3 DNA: TGCAGCGGCCAGAACACTGAAGCTTTCTTT; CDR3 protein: CSGQNTEAFF
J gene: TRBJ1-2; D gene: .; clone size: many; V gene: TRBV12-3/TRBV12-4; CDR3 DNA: TGTGCCAGCAGTCCAACGGACAGACCCAACTATGGCTACACCTTC; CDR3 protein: CASSPTDRPNYGYTF
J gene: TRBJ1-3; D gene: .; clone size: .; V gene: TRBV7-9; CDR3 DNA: TGTGCCAGCAGCTTAGCCCAGGGGCCTTATGGAAACACCATATATTTT; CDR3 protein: CASSLAQGPYGNTIYF
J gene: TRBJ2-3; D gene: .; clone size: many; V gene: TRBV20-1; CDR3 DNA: TGCAGTGCTATCCGGCGCAGGGCGGAGAGCACAGATACGCAGTATTTT; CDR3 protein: CSAIRRRAESTDTQYF
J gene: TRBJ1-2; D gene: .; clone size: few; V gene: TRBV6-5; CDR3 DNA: TGTGCCAGCAGTTACTCTGGGGGGCTCTATGGCTACACCTTC; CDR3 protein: CASSYSGGLYGYTF
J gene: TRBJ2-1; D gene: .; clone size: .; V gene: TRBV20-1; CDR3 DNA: TGCAGTGCTAAAGGCCTCATCCGGGTGCACAGGGATTTTTACAATGAGCAGTTCTTC; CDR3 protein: CSAKGLIRVHRDFYNEQFF
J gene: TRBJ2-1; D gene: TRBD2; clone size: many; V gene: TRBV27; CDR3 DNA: TGTGCCAGCAGTTTAGGGACTAGCGGGAGTTCGCAGTTCTTC; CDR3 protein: CASSLGTSGSSQFF
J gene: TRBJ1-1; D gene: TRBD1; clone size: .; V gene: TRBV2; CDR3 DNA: TGTGCCCCCTGGACAGGGAACGACTTCTCTGAAGCTTTCTTT; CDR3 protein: CAPWTGNDFSEAFF
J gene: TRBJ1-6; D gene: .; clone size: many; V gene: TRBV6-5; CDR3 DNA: TGTGCCAGCAGTTACTCTTGGTCGTCTAGGGGTTCACCCCTCCACTTT; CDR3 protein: CASSYSWSSRGSPLHF
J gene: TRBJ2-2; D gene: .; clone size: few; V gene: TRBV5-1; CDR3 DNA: TGCGCCAGCAGCTATAAAACCGGGGAGCTGTTTTTT; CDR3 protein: CASSYKTGELFF
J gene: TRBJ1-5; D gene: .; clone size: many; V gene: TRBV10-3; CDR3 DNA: TGTGCCATCAGTGAGTCGGTTAGTGGGGATCAGCCCCAGCATTTT; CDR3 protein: CAISESVSGDQPQHF
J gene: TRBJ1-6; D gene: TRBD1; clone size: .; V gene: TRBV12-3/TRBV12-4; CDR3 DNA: TGTGCCAGCAGTTCTAGGACAGGGATTTATTCACCCCTCCACTTT; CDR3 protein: CASSSRTGIYSPLHF
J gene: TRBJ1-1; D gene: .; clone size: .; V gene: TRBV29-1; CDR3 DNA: TGCAGCGTTGACGGGACAAAAACATTGAACACTGAAGCTTTCTTT; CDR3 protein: CSVDGTKTLNTEAFF
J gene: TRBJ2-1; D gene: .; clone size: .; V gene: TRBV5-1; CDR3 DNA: TGCGCCAGCAGCGGCTGGACTTATAATGAGCAGTTCTTC; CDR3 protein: CASSGWTYNEQFF
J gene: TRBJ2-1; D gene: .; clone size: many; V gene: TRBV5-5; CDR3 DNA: TGTGCCAGCAGCTTGGTTCAGAACAATGAGCAGTTCTTC; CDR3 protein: CASSLVQNNEQFF
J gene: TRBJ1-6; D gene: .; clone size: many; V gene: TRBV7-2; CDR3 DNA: TGTGCCAGCGCCGCGGACTCCTATAATTCACCCCTCCACTTT; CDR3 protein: CASAADSYNSPLHF
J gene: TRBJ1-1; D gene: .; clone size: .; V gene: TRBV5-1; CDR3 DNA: TGCGCCAGCAGCAATAACAAGGGCTCTGAAGCTTTCTTT; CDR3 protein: CASSNNKGSEAFF
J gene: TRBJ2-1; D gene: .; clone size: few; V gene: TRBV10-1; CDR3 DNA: TGCGCCAGCAGTGAACGGGGGTTTGTCTACAATGAGCAGTTCTTC; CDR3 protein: CASSERGFVYNEQFF
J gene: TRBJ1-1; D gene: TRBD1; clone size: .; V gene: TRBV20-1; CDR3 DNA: TGCAGTGCTAGTGAGACAGGGTATAACACTGAAGCTTTCTTT; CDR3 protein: CSASETGYNTEAFF
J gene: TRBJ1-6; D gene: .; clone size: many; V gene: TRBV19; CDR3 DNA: TGTGCCAGTAGTATGGGAGCCCGCTCCTATAATTCACCCCTCCACTTT; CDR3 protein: CASSMGARSYNSPLHF
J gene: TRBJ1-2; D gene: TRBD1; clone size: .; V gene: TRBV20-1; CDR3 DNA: TGCAGTGCTAGATCGAACCGGGACAGGGGAAGTGGCTCTATCTATGGCTACACCTTC; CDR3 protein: CSARSNRDRGSGSIYGYTF
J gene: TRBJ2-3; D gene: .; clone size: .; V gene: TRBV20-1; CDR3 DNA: TGCAGTGCTAGACCGGCCCAGCTCGGGCGCACAGATACGCAGTATTTT; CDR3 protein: CSARPAQLGRTDTQYF
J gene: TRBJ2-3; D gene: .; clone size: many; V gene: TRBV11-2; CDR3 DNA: TGTGCCAGCAGCTTATCCGTAGGGGGAAACACAGATACGCAGTATTTT; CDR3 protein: CASSLSVGGNTDTQYF
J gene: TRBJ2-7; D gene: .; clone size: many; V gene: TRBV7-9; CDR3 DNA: TGTGCCAGCAGCTTTAATCCTTACGAGCAGTACTTC; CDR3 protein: CASSFNPYEQYF
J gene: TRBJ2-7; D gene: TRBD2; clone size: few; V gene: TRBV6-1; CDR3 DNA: TGTGCCAGCAGTAAGAGATCGGGAGGGCGTTACGAGCAGTACTTC; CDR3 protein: CASSKRSGGRYEQYF
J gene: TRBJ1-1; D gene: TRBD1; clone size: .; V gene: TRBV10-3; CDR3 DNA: TGTGCCATCAGTGAGTCCCAGGGGGCATCTGAAGCTTTCTTT; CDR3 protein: CAISESQGASEAFF
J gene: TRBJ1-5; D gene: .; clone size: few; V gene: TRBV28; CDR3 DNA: TGTGCCAGCAGGGAGCCCGATCAGCCCCAGCATTTT; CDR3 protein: CASREPDQPQHF
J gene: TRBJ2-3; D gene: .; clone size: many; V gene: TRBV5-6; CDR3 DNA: TGTGCCAGCAGACCGATTTTTACAGATACGCAGTATTTT; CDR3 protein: CASRPIFTDTQYF
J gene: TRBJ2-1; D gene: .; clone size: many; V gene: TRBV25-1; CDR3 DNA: TGTGCCAGCAGTGCCCCCAATGAGCAGTTCTTC; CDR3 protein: CASSAPNEQFF
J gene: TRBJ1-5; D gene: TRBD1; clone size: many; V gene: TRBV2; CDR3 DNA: TGTGCCAGCAGTGCGGGACAGCCGCAGGGTCAGCCCCAGCATTTT; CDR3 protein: CASSAGQPQGQPQHF
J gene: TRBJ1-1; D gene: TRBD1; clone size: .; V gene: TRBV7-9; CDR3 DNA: TGTGCCAGCAGCCGGATTCATACAGGGGGGGTCACTGAAGCTTTCTTT; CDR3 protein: CASSRIHTGGVTEAFF
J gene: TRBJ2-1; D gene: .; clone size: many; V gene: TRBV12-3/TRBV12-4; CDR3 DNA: TGTGCCAGCAAAAAGGCCCTACTCTCGAACAATGAGCAGTTCTTC; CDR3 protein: CASKKALLSNNEQFF
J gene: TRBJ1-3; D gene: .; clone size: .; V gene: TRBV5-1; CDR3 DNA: TGCGCCAGCAGCTTGGGTGACAGTACCGGAAACACCATATATTTT; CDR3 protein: CASSLGDSTGNTIYF
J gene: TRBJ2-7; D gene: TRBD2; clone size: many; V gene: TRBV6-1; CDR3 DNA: TGTGCCAGCAGTCTCCTCCCAGGTGATAGCGGGGGACTCTACGAGCAGTACTTC; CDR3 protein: CASSLLPGDSGGLYEQYF
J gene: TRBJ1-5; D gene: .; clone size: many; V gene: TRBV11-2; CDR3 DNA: TGTGCCAGCAGCTTAGACCCGGGGCAGCCCCAGCATTTT; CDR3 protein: CASSLDPGQPQHF
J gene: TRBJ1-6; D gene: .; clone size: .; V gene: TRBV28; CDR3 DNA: TGTGCCAGCAGACAGACAGAATACTCCTATAATTCACCCCTCCACTTT; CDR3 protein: CASRQTEYSYNSPLHF
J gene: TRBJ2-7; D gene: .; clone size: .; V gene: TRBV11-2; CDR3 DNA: TGTGCCAGCGGGATTGGGGGGCCAGTAGCCTACGAGCAGTACTTC; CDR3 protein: CASGIGGPVAYEQYF
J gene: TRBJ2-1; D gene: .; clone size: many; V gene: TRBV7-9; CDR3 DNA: TGTGCCAGCAGCTTAGTGGTTACGTATAGCTCCTACAATGAGCAGTTCTTC; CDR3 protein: CASSLVVTYSSYNEQFF